The 20 T cell receptor beta chains below come from one sample, sequenced in a study of T cells in Graves' hyperthyroidism and ophthalmopathy. TCR beta CDR3 sequences were amplified from RNA transcripts. HTBI primers were used for first-round RT-PCR of the TCR CDR3. MiXCR, applied by TCRdb to the multiplex PCR reads, yields one record per CDR3 protein. The repertoire holds around 690,000 distinct CDR3 sequences, with roughly 17% as singletons. The sample comprised blood. The receptors were gathered from a man in his forties or fifties with Graves' hyperthyroidism.

The chain carries TRBV20-1 and TRBJ1-1, with no clear D. Germline CDR1 and CDR2: DFQATT and SNEGSKA (reference sequence). The CDR3 runs to 12 residues. Deletions cut 8 bases from V and 0 bases from J, with 10 bases between. CDR3 sequence (DNA): TGCAGTCCAAACAGCATGAACACTGAAGCTTTCTTT. Residues: CSPNSMNTEAFF.

J is TRBJ2-3 and V is TRBV28; TRBD2 matches at 9 bases. Germline CDR1 is MDHEN and CDR2 is SYDVKM. Germline trimming cut 6 bases from V and 10 bases from J; bases unmatched to any gene: 11. The CDR3 is 14 amino acids. The CDR3 here is CASRLGLALGPQYF. CDR3 nucleotide sequence: TGTGCCAGCAGACTGGGACTAGCTTTGGGCCCGCAGTATTTT.

As concerns this clonotype: At one of its ends the junction is not consistent with the germline gene, which may arise from a read error. CDR3 DNA: TGTGCCAGCAGTTTAGGAGGGAACAACGGGGAGCTGTTTTTT. Translation: CASSLGGNNGELFF. This chain links TRBV7-9 with TRBJ2-2, with D maybe TRBD2 (6 bases). Germline CDR1 and CDR2: SEHNR and FQNEAQ (reference sequence). This CDR3 is built from 14 residues.

The gene calls are TRBV19 and TRBJ1-5; maybe TRBD1 (6 bases). Germline lookup yields CDR1 LNHDA and CDR2 SQIVND (reference sequence). Trimming stripped 7 bases from V and 1 base from J, with 14 bases between. This CDR3 region has 15 residues. Here the CDR3 reads CASTEGGTSNQPQHF. Written as DNA, the CDR3 is TGTGCCAGTACCGAGGGGGGGACAAGCAATCAGCCCCAGCATTTT.

Concerning this clonotype: This may be a read error, as it is one base from a much larger clone. The chain has TRBV11-2 and TRBJ2-1; 10 nucleotides match TRBD2. The CDR3 is made up of 17 amino acids. From germline, CDR1 is SGHAT and CDR2 FQNNGV. This CDR3 is CANSLELLLAGYNEQFF. Here the CDR3 DNA reads TGTGCCAACAGCTTAGAACTGTTACTAGCGGGATACAATGAGCAGTTCTTC.

This clonotype was detected a few times. This chain's CDR3 is CASSLGDRGSYQETQYF. The CDR3 DNA reads as TGTGCCAGCAGCTTGGGGGACAGGGGATCGTACCAAGAGACCCAGTACTTC. The rearrangement links TRBV5-5 to TRBJ2-5; 10 bases map to TRBD1. With V trimmed by 0 bases and J by 0 bases, 5 bases remained unmatched. CDR3 length equals 17 residues. Germline loops: CDR1 SGHKS, CDR2 YYEKEE (reference sequence).

This clonotype was seen only a few times. The V and J genes are TRBV10-2 and TRBJ2-2, with 10 bases lining up with TRBD2. Germline V lookup: CDR1 WSHSY, CDR2 SAAADI. This CDR3 is built from 15 residues. V lost 8 bases and J lost 2; bases outside the gene matches: 5. This chain's CDR3 is CASASGSLNTGELFF. The CDR3 coding sequence is TGCGCCAGCGCTAGCGGGAGCCTTAACACCGGGGAGCTGTTTTTT.

This clonotype was observed a handful of times. This rearrangement joins TRBV20-1 to TRBJ2-5; 12 nucleotides align to TRBD2. Germline lookup yields CDR1 DFQATT and CDR2 SNEGSKA (reference sequence). Losses at the gene ends were 0 bases for V and 3 bases for J; bases not matched to a gene: 11. The CDR3 is 18 residues long. The CDR3 is CSARDERGRTSGKETQYF. The CDR3 DNA reads as TGCAGTGCTAGAGATGAACGGGGAAGGACTAGCGGGAAAGAGACCCAGTACTTC.

This clonotype was recorded a few times. The V and J genes are TRBV6-2 or TRBV6-3 and TRBJ2-2, with a weak D call TRBD1 (6 bases). The V end was cut by 6 bases, the J end by 5 bases, with 13 bases between. Germline V gene lookup returns CDR1 MNHEY and CDR2 SVGEGT. The CDR3 runs 14 residues. The CDR3 sequence is CASRPGVPTGELFF. The CDR3 DNA reads TGTGCCAGCAGGCCAGGGGTACCGACCGGGGAGCTGTTTTTT.

This clonotype was seen many times. The gene calls are TRBV6-2 or TRBV6-3 and TRBJ2-7, with a tentative D call TRBD1 (5 bases). There are 12 residues in the CDR3. V lost 7 bases and J lost 0, with 7 bases in between. Germline lookup yields CDR1 MNHEY and CDR2 SVGEGT. CDR3 in amino acids: CASTDSSYEQYF. CDR3 sequence (DNA): TGTGCCAGCACTGACAGCTCCTACGAGCAGTACTTC.

This clonotype was picked up many times. This chain joins TRBV6-2 or TRBV6-3 and TRBJ2-7; D may be TRBD1 (6 bases). The CDR3 sequence is 15 residues long. Germline-derived CDR1 and CDR2 are MNHEY and SVGEGT. Trimming took 6 bases from V and 2 from J, leaving 17 bases between them. In DNA, the CDR3 is TGTGCCAGCAGCTCCCCAGACAGGCCAACCTACGAGCAGTACTTC. Amino acids: CASSSPDRPTYEQYF.

This clonotype occurred many times. In DNA, the CDR3 is TGTGCCAGCCGAGCCAACTATGGCTACACCTTC. Translated, it gives CASRANYGYTF. The chain carries TRBV27 and TRBJ1-2; no clear D. The CDR3 length is 11 residues. Trimming removed 8 bases at V and 2 bases at J, with 6 bases between. CDR1 MNHEY and CDR2 SMNVEV come from the germline V gene (reference sequence).

This clonotype has ten or more counts. This chain uses TRBV7-2 with TRBJ2-5; D possibly matches TRBD1 or TRBD2 (6 bases each). The CDR3 has 13 amino acids. Looked up from germline, CDR1 is SGHTA and CDR2 is FQGNSA. Trimming shortened V by 1 base and J by 10 bases, and 13 bases separated the two germline ends. The CDR3 DNA follows: TGTGCCAGCAGCTTAGTCAGGGGAGCGGGCCAGTACTTC. As protein: CASSLVRGAGQYF.

This clonotype has ten or more counts. This chain links TRBV20-1 with TRBJ2-3; TRBD1 might be the D (6 bases). This CDR3 is built from 13 residues. With 4 bases removed from V and 2 bases from J, the gap between germline ends came to 10 bases. Germline-derived CDR1 and CDR2 are DFQATT and SNEGSKA (reference sequence). The CDR3 DNA follows: TGCAGTGCTAAACGGGACATCACAGATACGCAGTATTTT. This gives the protein CSAKRDITDTQYF.

Many counts were recorded for this clonotype. V usage is TRBV15 and J usage is TRBJ1-1, with D perhaps matching TRBD1 (5 bases). Looked up from germline, CDR1 is LNHNV and CDR2 is YYDKDF (reference sequence). The ends were cut back, 4 bases at V and 1 base at J, with 10 bases in the middle. The CDR3 has 14 amino acids. As DNA, the CDR3 is TGTGCCACCAGCATCAATACAGGGAACACTGAAGCTTTCTTT. Translation gives CATSINTGNTEAFF.

This clonotype was seen ten or more times. The chain uses TRBV5-1 and TRBJ1-4; TRBD1 agrees at 8 bases. Germline trimming cut 4 bases from V and 2 bases from J; bases unmatched to any gene: 7. CDR3 length: 16 amino acids. CDR1 and CDR2 from the germline V gene are SGHRS and YFSETQ. CDR3 in DNA: TGCGCCAGCAGCCCTGGACAGGGTGGCACTAATGAAAAACTGTTTTTT. This codes for CASSPGQGGTNEKLFF.

This chain connects TRBV7-2 to TRBJ2-1, with 10 positions matching TRBD2. CDR3 size: 14 residues. V was pared by 10 bases and J by 1 base, with 4 bases of the junction left unmatched. Germline V lookup: CDR1 SGHTA, CDR2 FQGNSA. In nucleotides, the CDR3 is TGTGCCACGACTAGCGGGTTTTCCTACAATGAGCAGTTCTTC. Its translation: CATTSGFSYNEQFF. Full variable domain (remainder filled in from reference TRBV7-2 and TRBJ2-1): GAGVSQSPSNKVTEKGKDVELRCDPISGHTALYWYRQSLGQGLEFLIYFQGNSAPDKSGLPSDRFSAERTGGSVSTLTIQRTQQEDSAVYLCATTSGFSYNEQFFGPGTRLTVL.

This clonotype was recorded at least ten times. The chain employs TRBV2 and TRBJ1-6; D is undetermined. Trimming stripped 3 bases from V and 10 bases from J, with 7 bases between. Germline loops: CDR1 SNHLY, CDR2 FYNNEI. CDR3 length equals 12 residues. CDR3 DNA: TGTGCCAGCAGTGATTCGTACTCACCCCTCCACTTT. Translated: CASSDSYSPLHF.

This clonotype was picked up many times. The V gene is TRBV2, the J gene TRBJ2-7; 7 positions agree with TRBD1. Germline CDR1 and CDR2: SNHLY and FYNNEI. CDR3 length: 13 residues. Unmatched junction bases numbered 5, after V lost 4 bases and J lost 5 bases. The CDR3 sequence: CASSGQGVNEQYF. The CDR3 DNA follows: TGTGCCAGCAGTGGACAGGGTGTGAACGAGCAGTACTTC.

The chain combines TRBV27 with TRBJ2-2; D is tentatively TRBD1 or TRBD2 (5 bases each). Germline CDR1 is MNHEY and CDR2 is SMNVEV (reference sequence). The CDR3 is 18 amino acids. Trimming took off 4 bases at V and 3 bases at J, with 21 bases between the two ends. The CDR3 DNA follows: TGTGCCAGCAGTTACCCCACCTCCGGGGACGTCGACACCGGGGAGCTGTTTTTT. It codes for CASSYPTSGDVDTGELFF.